The T cell receptor beta chain under discussion was sequenced for a study of PD-L1 blockade in urothelial cancer. Overall study context: Typically, measured as a median, blood samples had 150,000 or so T cells. Findings and limits, study-wide: Durable-benefit patients had greater expansion of tumor-associated blood clones at 3 weeks.

TCRdb keeps only in-frame clones here, not all; method: immunoSEQ multiplex PCR. The sample holds 50,000 to 60,000 clones; 86% are singletons and the top ten take less than 3.5%. As concerns this clone: Its antigen is not identified.

Source: PBMCs, taken around atezolizumab (anti-PD-L1) treatment. The receptor was derived from a man aged 45-65 years with urothelial cancer.

In DNA form, the CDR3 reads TGTGCCAGCAAACCGGGACATAACTCCTACAATGAGCAGTTCTTC. Translation: CASKPGHNSYNEQFF. V gene TRBV6-1 combines with J gene TRBJ2-1, with D tentatively TRBD1 (6 bases). The CDR3 extends over 15 amino acids. CDR1 and CDR2 from the germline V gene are MNHNS and SASEGT. V lost 7 bases, J lost 0 bases, and 13 bases lay in between.